A single sample gave rise to the 20 T cell receptor beta chains below, sequenced in a study of shared clonotypes between healthy human individuals. The method was immunoSEQ multiplex PCR; TCRdb's version includes in-frame clones alone and lacks a portion of them. Altogether about 120,000 clones are present, around 73% being singletons, with the ten largest covering around 24%. The sequenced material came from memory CD8+ T cells sorted from blood. This sample's subset: CD45RO+ cells pooled with CCR7-negative TemRA cells. These TCRs come from a woman aged 25 to 39 in good health.

The V call is TRBV5-4, the J call TRBJ2-1; TRBD2 matches 11 bases. Germline V lookup: CDR1 SGHNT, CDR2 YYREEE (reference sequence). The CDR3 contains 19 residues. J was trimmed by 0 bases and V by 4 bases; bases with no gene match: 12. As DNA, the CDR3 is TGTGCCAGCAGCCCAACGGGACTAGCGGAGAGGGGCTCCTACAATGAGCAGTTCTTC. Translating it yields CASSPTGLAERGSYNEQFF.

The gene calls are TRBV4-1 and TRBJ2-7, with 11 bases identical to TRBD2. Unmatched junction bases numbered 13, after V lost 3 bases and J lost 0 bases. The V gene's germline CDR1 is MGHRA and CDR2 YSYEKL. This CDR3 contains 19 residues. CDR3 sequence: CASSQIRLAGTRFSYEQYF. The CDR3 DNA is TGCGCCAGCAGCCAGATCAGACTAGCGGGAACCCGATTCTCCTACGAGCAGTACTTC.

V gene TRBV5-4 combines with J gene TRBJ2-7, with 8 nucleotides matching TRBD1. There are 15 residues in the CDR3. Germline V gene data show CDR1 as SGHNT and CDR2 as YYREEE (reference sequence). The V and J ends lost 1 base and 7 bases, in that order; junction bases with no gene match: 10. CDR3 bases: TGTGCCAGCAGCTTGTCTCGGCAGGGGGCGGGTGAGCAGTACTTC. It translates to CASSLSRQGAGEQYF.

J is TRBJ1-1 and V is TRBV4-1, with TRBD1 as a possible D gene (5 bases). The CDR3 totals 13 residues. CDR1 and CDR2 (germline): MGHRA, YSYEKL. V lost 2 bases and J lost 6, with 10 bases in between. The CDR3 DNA is TGCGCCAGCAGCCAAACAGGTTTCCCTGAAGCTTTCTTT. Its protein is CASSQTGFPEAFF.

The chain links TRBV6-1 to TRBJ2-1; no definite D call. The CDR3 length is 12 residues. The V end was cut by 5 bases, the J end by 6 bases, with 8 bases between. Per the germline V gene, CDR1 is MNHNS and CDR2 is SASEGT. The CDR3 here is CASSRVSNEQFF. For the CDR3, the DNA is TGTGCCAGCAGTAGGGTGAGCAATGAGCAGTTCTTC.

A word on this clone: A far larger clone lies a single base away; this is likely a read error. The chain carries TRBV7-1 and TRBJ2-7, with 10 nucleotides matching TRBD2. Being an ORF, TRBV7-1 has a function that is uncertain. The CDR3 is 16 amino acids. DNA for the CDR3: TGCGCCAGCAGCCAAGGACTAGCGGTTTCATCCTACGAGCAGTACTTC. This gives the protein CASSQGLAVSSYEQYF.

This chain joins TRBV27 and TRBJ1-5; 7 bases are shared with TRBD1. J was trimmed by 0 bases and V by 4 bases; bases with no gene match: 3. The CDR3 has 15 amino acids. Germline CDR1 MNHEY, CDR2 SMNVEV (reference sequence). CDR3 DNA: TGTGCCAGCAGTTCGACAGGGATTAGCAATCAGCCCCAGCATTTT. This encodes CASSSTGISNQPQHF.

The rearrangement joins TRBV7-9 to TRBJ1-2, with D unresolved. V was trimmed by 5 bases and J by 0 bases, leaving 10 bases between them. Germline values: CDR1 SEHNR, CDR2 FQNEAQ (reference sequence). The CDR3 has 14 amino acids. CDR3 in DNA: TGTGCCAGCAGCCAACTATTCTCTAACTATGGCTACACCTTC. Protein: CASSQLFSNYGYTF. Variable domain in full (rest from reference TRBV7-9 and TRBJ1-2): DTGVSQNPRHKITKRGQNVTFRCDPISEHNRLYWYRQTLGQGPEFLTYFQNEAQLEKSRLLSDRFSAERPKGSFSTLEIQRTEQGDSAMYLCASSQLFSNYGYTFGSGTRLTVV.

V gene TRBV19 combines with J gene TRBJ2-1, with 7 nucleotides matching TRBD2. CDR1 is LNHDA, CDR2 SQIVND, per germline (reference sequence). With V trimmed by 5 bases and J by 3 bases, 7 bases remained unmatched. There are 15 residues in the CDR3. This CDR3 is CASSHRSGLYNEQFF. The DNA of the CDR3 is TGTGCCAGTAGTCACCGTAGCGGGCTCTACAATGAGCAGTTCTTC.

V is TRBV19 and J is TRBJ2-2; D perhaps matches TRBD1 (6 bases). Trimming took off 7 bases at V and 4 bases at J, with 13 bases between the two ends. The CDR3 length is 14 residues. Per germline, CDR1 LNHDA and CDR2 SQIVND (reference sequence). The CDR3 sequence: CASTPTGPTGELFF. DNA of the CDR3: TGTGCCAGTACCCCGACAGGTCCCACCGGGGAGCTGTTTTTT.

Remarks on this clone: The same CDR3 is also encoded by other DNA sequences in this sample. The CDR3 protein is CASSLGGLAGVETQYF. CDR3 DNA: TGTGCCAGCAGCTTAGGCGGACTAGCGGGAGTGGAGACCCAGTACTTC. The V gene is TRBV7-2, the J gene TRBJ2-5; TRBD2 matches 13 bases. Germline values: CDR1 SGHTA, CDR2 FQGNSA. V lost 1 base, J lost 5 bases, and 4 bases stayed unmatched. This CDR3 is 16 amino acids long.

This clone has at least ten counts. This chain links TRBV9 with TRBJ2-1, with TRBD2 matching over 7 bases. Looked up from germline, CDR1 is SGDLS and CDR2 is YYNGEE. V gave up 4 bases and J gave up 8 bases; unmatched junction bases: 9. There are 14 residues in the CDR3. The CDR3 coding sequence is TGTGCCAGCAGCCCCGGGGGGTCTAGAGATGAGCAGTTCTTC. This gives the protein CASSPGGSRDEQFF.

This clone was seen many times. The chain uses TRBV28 and TRBJ2-6; 9 positions agree with TRBD1. In germline, CDR1 is MDHEN, CDR2 SYDVKM. This CDR3 spans 16 amino acids. After removal of 9 bases from V and 0 bases from J, the junction contained 6 bases not matched to a gene. CDR3 bases: TGTGCCAGTACAGGGGGCTCAAGCTCTGGGGCCAACGTCCTGACTTTC. It encodes CASTGGSSSGANVLTF.

In this sample, this clone turned up once. The J gene is TRBJ2-1, the V gene TRBV7-8, with D perhaps assigned TRBD1 or TRBD2 (5 bases each). From germline, CDR1 is SGHVS and CDR2 FQNEAQ. The length of the CDR3 is 15 residues. The V and J ends lost 7 bases and 6 bases respectively, with 19 bases between them. CDR3 nucleotide sequence: TGTGCCAGCATTTACCGGGACCAGGGATTCAATGAGCAGTTCTTC. As protein: CASIYRDQGFNEQFF. Together with reference TRBV7-8 and TRBJ2-1, the CDR3 gives the full variable domain: GAGVSQSPRYKVAKRGQDVALRCDPISGHVSLFWYQQALGQGPEFLTYFQNEAQLDKSGLPSDRFFAERPEGSVSTLKIQRTQQEDSAVYLCASIYRDQGFNEQFFGPGTRLTVL.

The chain links TRBV5-1 to TRBJ1-1; 9 positions agree with TRBD1. J lost 10 bases, V lost 4 bases, and 23 bases had no gene match. The germline gives CDR1 SGHRS, CDR2 YFSETQ. This CDR3 region has 18 residues. This CDR3 is CASSQSIIHRDRDRRAFF. CDR3 nucleotides: TGCGCCAGCAGCCAATCGATTATCCACCGGGACAGGGACAGAAGAGCTTTCTTT.

The CDR3 DNA reads as TGTGCCAGCACCGCGGGAGGGCCGTACGAGCAGTACTTC. Translated, it gives CASTAGGPYEQYF. The chain joins TRBV4-2 to TRBJ2-7; 9 bases line up with TRBD2. The CDR3 runs 13 residues. After removal of 7 bases from V and 4 bases from J, the junction contained 5 bases not matched to a gene. Germline V gene sequence: CDR1 LGHNA, CDR2 YNFKEQ.

The V gene is TRBV28, the J gene TRBJ2-6; no clear D gene. The CDR3 loop spans 15 amino acids. Trimming removed 5 bases at V and 0 bases at J, with 8 bases between. Germline V gene data show CDR1 as MDHEN and CDR2 as SYDVKM. The CDR3 coding sequence is TGTGCCAGCAGTAGACCGATCTCTGGGGCCAACGTCCTGACTTTC. Encoded protein: CASSRPISGANVLTF.

V gene TRBV5-6 combines with J gene TRBJ1-3; no reliable D call. The CDR3 totals 14 residues. Looked up from germline, CDR1 is SGHDT and CDR2 is YYEEEE. Trimming pared 4 bases from V and 4 bases from J, leaving 12 bases between. CDR3 DNA: TGTGCCAGCAGCCCCTCTGGTGGGGGAAACACCATATATTTT. Translation: CASSPSGGGNTIYF.

This clone occurred many times. V and J are TRBV6-1 and TRBJ2-3; 7 nucleotides align to TRBD2. The CDR3 consists of 15 residues. With V trimmed by 8 bases and J by 0 bases, 8 bases remained unmatched. Germline-derived CDR1 and CDR2 are MNHNS and SASEGT. CDR3 residues: CASGRVIESTDTQYF. The CDR3 DNA follows: TGTGCCAGCGGGAGGGTCATCGAGAGCACAGATACGCAGTATTTT.

V gene TRBV6-4 combines with J gene TRBJ2-7; 8 bases are shared with TRBD1. The CDR3 sequence is 13 residues long. CDR1 and CDR2 from the germline V gene are MRHNA and SNTAGT. V lost 8 bases and J lost 5; bases outside the gene matches: 8. The CDR3 reads CASPWTGRHEQYF. The DNA for the CDR3 is TGTGCCAGCCCCTGGACAGGGCGACACGAGCAGTACTTC.